Below are 22 T cell receptor beta chains sequenced from a single sample in a study of blood T cell repertoires in COVID-19. This table comes from immunoSEQ multiplex PCR, and its TCRdb copy is limited to in-frame clones, with some not included. The sample holds 210,000 or so clones, 80% to 90% seen once. Sample: peripheral blood. The receptors originated from a man aged 45-65 years with acute or convalescent COVID-19.

The V and J genes are TRBV2 and TRBJ1-1; 8 positions match TRBD1. The CDR3 has 12 amino acids. V was clipped by 9 bases and J by 6 bases; unmatched bases: 6. Germline CDR1 reads SNHLY; CDR2 reads FYNNEI. Here the CDR3 DNA reads TGTGCCAGGAGGACAGGGTTTTCTGAAGCTTTCTTT. Protein product: CARRTGFSEAFF.

V usage is TRBV10-1 and J usage is TRBJ2-5, with 9 bases fitting TRBD2. This CDR3 comprises 15 residues. Germline trimming cut 3 bases from V and 1 base from J; bases unmatched to any gene: 3. Germline-derived CDR1 and CDR2 are WNHNN and SYGVQD (reference sequence). The CDR3 DNA reads as TGCGCCAGCAGTGATCCAGCGGGGGGCCAAGAGACCCAGTACTTC. Translating gives CASSDPAGGQETQYF.

The V call is TRBV18, the J call TRBJ1-1, with TRBD1 matching 7 bases. J gave up 8 bases and V 5 bases, and 2 bases lay outside the gene matches. This CDR3 has 11 residues. The germline V gene encodes CDR1 KGHSH and CDR2 LQKENI. CDR3 sequence reads: CASSLQGEAFF. The CDR3 DNA reads TGTGCCAGCTCATTACAGGGGGAAGCTTTCTTT.

In its sample, this clone was seen once. The chain couples TRBV19 to TRBJ2-1; D remains ambiguous. V lost 1 base and J 0 bases, leaving 7 bases between the germline ends. The CDR3 has 15 amino acids. From germline, CDR1 is LNHDA and CDR2 SQIVND (reference sequence). CDR3 in DNA: TGTGCCAGTAGTATAGCCACCAGCTCCTACAATGAGCAGTTCTTC. Residues: CASSIATSSYNEQFF. Combining the CDR3 with reference TRBV19 and TRBJ2-1 gives the whole variable domain DGGITQSPKYLFRKEGQNVTLSCEQNLNHDAMYWYRQDPGQGLRLIYYSQIVNDFQKGDIAEGYSVSREKKESFPLTVTSAQKNPTAFYLCASSIATSSYNEQFFGPGTRLTVL.

The J gene is TRBJ1-5, the V gene TRBV19; D remains unclear. The V gene lost 3 bases and the J gene lost 0 bases, with 12 bases spanning the gap. From germline, CDR1 is LNHDA and CDR2 SQIVND (reference sequence). The CDR3 is made up of 16 amino acids. The CDR3 DNA reads TGTGCCAGTAGTATTGGTCACAGAGATAGCAATCAGCCCCAGCATTTT. This codes for CASSIGHRDSNQPQHF.

In this sample, this clone turned up a few times. V usage is TRBV11-2 and J usage is TRBJ2-7, with D hard to call. V lost 0 bases and J 0 bases, leaving 6 bases between the germline ends. The CDR3 covers 14 residues. Looked up from germline, CDR1 is SGHAT and CDR2 is FQNNGV. The CDR3 here is CASSLEGGSYEQYF. For the CDR3, the DNA is TGTGCCAGCAGCTTAGAAGGCGGCTCCTACGAGCAGTACTTC.

The chain is built from TRBV24-1 and TRBJ2-1; D remains unclear. This CDR3 region has 16 residues. Trimming cost V 3 bases and J 7 bases, with 18 bases left between them. Per the germline V gene, CDR1 is KGHDR and CDR2 is SFDVKD. The CDR3 sequence: CATSDTAGFNPNEQFF. For the CDR3, the DNA is TGTGCCACCAGTGATACGGCAGGCTTCAACCCAAATGAGCAGTTCTTC.

The CDR3 DNA reads TGTGCCAGCAGCGTAGGAGGGGGTCTGGCCGGGGAGCTGTTTTTT. Protein sequence: CASSVGGGLAGELFF. The chain has TRBV9 and TRBJ2-2, with D tentatively TRBD1 (6 bases). Trimming removed 0 bases from V and 6 bases from J, with 12 bases in between. This CDR3 is 15 amino acids long. Germline loops: CDR1 SGDLS, CDR2 YYNGEE.

The chain employs TRBV30 and TRBJ1-3; D gene unclear. V gave up 0 bases and J gave up 4 bases, with 7 bases separating them. Germline values: CDR1 GTSNPN, CDR2 SVGIG (reference sequence). This CDR3 region has 13 residues. This CDR3 reads CAWSVPGGNTIYF. The CDR3 DNA sequence: TGTGCCTGGAGTGTACCGGGGGGAAACACCATATATTTT.

The chain is built from TRBV6-2 or TRBV6-3 and TRBJ2-3; 8 nucleotides align to TRBD2. The CDR3 contains 15 residues. V dropped 5 bases and J dropped 4; count of bases not matched to a gene: 8. Germline loops: CDR1 MNHEY, CDR2 SVGEGT. CDR3 amino acids: CASSEQRGRSDTQYF. Written as DNA, the CDR3 is TGTGCCAGCAGTGAGCAGCGGGGGCGGTCAGATACGCAGTATTTT.

This rearrangement joins TRBV3-1 (or the pseudogene TRBV3-2) to TRBJ2-7; 9 bases align to TRBD1. The germline V gene has CDR1 LGHDT and CDR2 YNNKEL (reference sequence). The CDR3 is 15 amino acids. The ends lost 3 bases at V and 0 bases at J; junction bases unmatched: 3. CDR3 nucleotides: TGTGCCAGCAGCCACGGGACAGGGTACTCCTACGAGCAGTACTTC. Its protein product is CASSHGTGYSYEQYF.

The CDR3, as DNA: TGTGCCAGCAGTTACGCACAGGACATCGAAAAACTGTTTTTT. Protein product: CASSYAQDIEKLFF. The chain couples TRBV6-5 to TRBJ1-4; D may be TRBD1 (5 bases). Germline CDR1 is MNHEY and CDR2 is SVGAGI. Trimming pared 2 bases from V and 8 bases from J, leaving 12 bases between. This CDR3 has 14 residues.

This clone occurred once. The V gene is TRBV5-6, the J gene TRBJ1-6; D perhaps matches TRBD1 (5 bases). This CDR3 comprises 14 residues. V lost 4 bases and J 10 bases, leaving 15 bases between the germline ends. Germline V CDR1 and CDR2: SGHDT, YYEEEE. CDR3 nucleotides: TGTGCCAGCAGCCTTCAGGGAGGGCGATCACCCCTCCACTTT. Its protein product is CASSLQGGRSPLHF.

The chain uses TRBV4-1 and TRBJ2-7; 11 nucleotides line up with TRBD2. The V gene end was trimmed by 0 bases and the J gene end by 4 bases; junction bases not matched to a gene: 14. The CDR3 totals 19 residues. Germline assignment: CDR1 MGHRA and CDR2 YSYEKL. CDR3 in DNA: TGCGCCAGCAGCCAAGAGTCTAGCGGGGGGCCGGGCCCAATTTACGAGCAGTACTTC. Amino acid sequence: CASSQESSGGPGPIYEQYF.

This clone was seen only a few times. The chain links TRBV9 to TRBJ2-3; 8 bases are shared with TRBD1. Unmatched junction bases numbered 10, after V lost 4 bases and J lost 3 bases. The CDR3 extends over 16 amino acids. Looked up from germline, CDR1 is SGDLS and CDR2 is YYNGEE. CDR3 in amino acids: CASSPTGGMYTDTQYF. The CDR3, as DNA: TGTGCCAGCAGCCCCACAGGGGGGATGTATACAGATACGCAGTATTTT.

The chain joins TRBV30 to TRBJ1-2, with D unclear. V lost 0 bases to trimming and J lost 4 bases, with 12 bases between them. CDR1 and CDR2 (germline): GTSNPN, SVGIG (reference sequence). The CDR3 extends over 14 amino acids. The CDR3, as DNA: TGTGCCTGGAGTGTACAGTCGGGGTCCTATGGCTACACCTTC. Its protein is CAWSVQSGSYGYTF.

This sequence joins TRBV18 and TRBJ1-1; perhaps TRBD1 as D (5 bases). This CDR3 is 14 amino acids long. Germline V gives CDR1 KGHSH, CDR2 LQKENI. Trimming took off 3 bases at V and 5 bases at J, with 13 bases between the two ends. CDR3 sequence: CASSPPRGGTEAFF. The CDR3 DNA reads as TGTGCCAGCTCACCCCCGCGGGGGGGGACTGAAGCTTTCTTT.

V is TRBV19 and J is TRBJ1-2, with TRBD1 matching over 12 bases. In germline, CDR1 is LNHDA, CDR2 SQIVND (reference sequence). The J segment lost 5 bases and the V segment lost 7 bases, leaving 8 bases of the junction unmatched. CDR3 length: 15 amino acids. Here the CDR3 DNA reads TGTGCCAGTAACTCCCGGGACAGGGGGCGTTATGGCTACACCTTC. It yields the protein CASNSRDRGRYGYTF. The full variable domain, completed using reference TRBV19 and TRBJ1-2, is DGGITQSPKYLFRKEGQNVTLSCEQNLNHDAMYWYRQDPGQGLRLIYYSQIVNDFQKGDIAEGYSVSREKKESFPLTVTSAQKNPTAFYLCASNSRDRGRYGYTFGSGTRLTVV.

The chain uses TRBV25-1 and TRBJ1-3, with no clear D. The CDR3 has 13 amino acids. Germline V gene sequence: CDR1 MGHDK, CDR2 SYGVNS. V was trimmed by 5 bases and J by 2 bases, leaving 7 bases between them. In nucleotides, the CDR3 is TGTGCCAGCAGTCGGGGAGCTGGAAACACCATATATTTT. Protein sequence: CASSRGAGNTIYF.

CDR3 sequence: CASSLYRDEDTQYF. The CDR3 bases are TGTGCCAGCAGCTTATACAGGGATGAAGATACGCAGTATTTT. J is TRBJ2-3 and V is TRBV7-3, with D perhaps TRBD1 (6 bases). Trimming shortened V by 2 bases and J by 5 bases, and 11 bases separated the two germline ends. The CDR3 consists of 14 residues. Germline V gene lookup returns CDR1 SGHTA and CDR2 FQGTGA.

CDR3 bases: TGCGCCAGCAGCTTGACCGGGAGTAATGAGCAGTTCTTC. Translated: CASSLTGSNEQFF. The V gene is TRBV5-1, the J gene TRBJ2-1; tentatively, D is TRBD2 (6 bases). V lost 1 base and J lost 7, with 9 bases in between. Germline V gives CDR1 SGHRS, CDR2 YFSETQ. The CDR3 is 13 amino acids.

This chain links TRBV9 with TRBJ2-3, with 9 bases lining up with TRBD2. The germline CDR1 and CDR2 sequences are SGDLS and YYNGEE. There are 15 residues in the CDR3. Losses at the gene ends were 1 base for V and 2 bases for J; bases not matched to a gene: 2. CDR3 sequence: CASSVLAGNTDTQYF. The DNA of the CDR3 is TGTGCCAGCAGCGTACTAGCGGGGAACACAGATACGCAGTATTTT.